The sequence of this T cell receptor beta chain was determined in a study of blood T cell repertoires in COVID-19. Across the study: Specimens from acute and convalescent COVID-19 originated in the United States, Italy and Spain. The analysed material was cDNA or gDNA that came from T cells, B-cell-depleted T cells, or PBMCs.

Per the original methods: Reference gene primer amplification gave estimated nucleated cell counts. TCRdb's copy holds only in-frame clones and misses some; the assay was immunoSEQ multiplex PCR. For V, J and clone size, that table is used; D and trimming come from the DNA. This sample has about 150,000 clones, with roughly 88% found just once. Germline V lookup: CDR1 MGHDK, CDR2 SYGVNS. The CDR3 sequence is 16 residues long. The ends lost 9 bases at V and 3 bases at J; junction bases unmatched: 10. The sample comprised peripheral blood. This chain connects TRBV25-1 to TRBJ1-5; 11 nucleotides match TRBD1. This clonotype was obtained from a man aged 60-69 years with active or convalescent COVID-19. CDR3 sequence reads: CASDRTGGNINQPQHF. CDR3 nucleotides: TGTGCCAGTGATAGGACAGGGGGCAACATCAATCAGCCCCAGCATTTT.